These T cell receptor beta chains were read from a single sample in a study of blood T cells in healthy people across ages. TCRdb fed the 5' RACE reads into MiXCR, producing one record per CDR3 protein. The sample lists around 990,000 distinct CDR3 sequences, roughly a quarter occurring once. The same data also went into a second study, on T cells of mothers and their children.

Sequencing was performed on blood. These receptor sequences come from a girl under 10 years old in good health. Both conserved end residues are part of each CDR3. A D gene is named only where the DNA matches it firmly. Clone size appears in some rows only: once, few, many, or a class for an expanded clone.

size,D,J,length,V,DNA,CDR3
.,.,TRBJ2-2,17,TRBV5-1,TGCGCCAGCAGCTCACCGCTTAGGGCGGTTAACACCGGGGAGCTGTTTTTT,CASSSPLRAVNTGELFF
few,.,TRBJ1-1,13,TRBV28,TGTGCCAGCGACGACAGCGCTCTGTCTGAAGCTTTCTTT,CASDDSALSEAFF
few,.,TRBJ2-5,13,TRBV7-2,TGTGCCAGCAGCTTACACTTCCAAGAGACCCAGTACTTC,CASSLHFQETQYF
.,TRBD1,TRBJ1-2,15,TRBV27,TGTGCCAGCAGTTTCATAGGGACAGGGGACTATGGCTACACCTTC,CASSFIGTGDYGYTF
.,.,TRBJ1-1,13,TRBV6-5,TGTGCCAGCAAAATAACTCCAGGGTCGGAAGCTTTCTTT,CASKITPGSEAFF
.,.,TRBJ2-1,15,TRBV29-1,TGCAGCGTTTTCCCTGTCGGACTTACCTACAATGAGCAGTTCTTC,CSVFPVGLTYNEQFF
.,.,TRBJ2-3,14,TRBV7-3,TGTGCCAGCAGCTCCCCGGGGTTCACAGATACGCAGTATTTT,CASSSPGFTDTQYF
.,.,TRBJ1-2,14,TRBV7-9,TGTGCCAGCAGCTCAACTTTTTTCGCCTATGGCTACACCTTC,CASSSTFFAYGYTF
few,TRBD1,TRBJ2-1,16,TRBV28,TGTGCCAGCTCGTCCCTAGGACAGGCCGCTACATATGAGCAGTTCTTC,CASSSLGQAATYEQFF
few,.,TRBJ2-2,15,TRBV5-5,TGTGCCAGCAGCTTCTTAAACACAGCCACCGGGGAGCTGTTTTTT,CASSFLNTATGELFF
.,.,TRBJ2-3,13,TRBV29-1,TGCAGCGTTAGCAGGGCGGGCACAGATACGCAGTATTTT,CSVSRAGTDTQYF
many,TRBD1,TRBJ2-7,12,TRBV9,TGTGCCAGCAGCGGGACAGGGGACGAGCAGTACTTC,CASSGTGDEQYF
few,TRBD1,TRBJ2-7,15,TRBV13,TGTGCCAGCAGCCGTCCGGGACAGGGATTATACGAGCAGTACTTC,CASSRPGQGLYEQYF
.,.,TRBJ2-6,13,TRBV29-1,TGCAGCGTTGAGTCTGTGGGGGCCAACGTCCTGACTTTC,CSVESVGANVLTF
few,.,TRBJ2-5,16,TRBV7-8,TGTGCCAGCAGCTTAGAATCCCCAGGAAGCCAAGAGACCCAGTACTTC,CASSLESPGSQETQYF
few,.,TRBJ2-5,15,TRBV20-1,TGCAGTGCTAGCCGAGTTGGTGGGACCAGAGAGACCCAGTACTTC,CSASRVGGTRETQYF
few,.,TRBJ2-1,13,TRBV9,TGTGCCAGCAGCGCCACAGGGTACAATGAGCAGTTCTTC,CASSATGYNEQFF
few,.,TRBJ1-1,13,TRBV24-1,TGTGCCACCAGTGAAGGGGGAGGCACTGAAGCTTTCTTT,CATSEGGGTEAFF
few,TRBD1,TRBJ1-1,15,TRBV6-2/TRBV6-3,TGTGCCAGCAGTTCGTGGGACAGTAGCAGGGCGGAAGCTTTCTTT,CASSSWDSSRAEAFF
.,TRBD1,TRBJ1-2,15,TRBV12-3/TRBV12-4,TGTGCCAGCAGAGCCACCGACAGGGGCCACTATGGCTACACCTTC,CASRATDRGHYGYTF
few,TRBD2,TRBJ2-3,14,TRBV12-3/TRBV12-4,TGTGCCAGCAGTTTGGCGCGGGAGCCAGATACGCAGTATTTT,CASSLAREPDTQYF
.,TRBD2,TRBJ2-1,15,TRBV5-1,TGCGCCAGCAGCGCGGGACTAGCGGGATCTAATGAGCAGTTCTTC,CASSAGLAGSNEQFF
.,.,TRBJ2-3,14,TRBV20-1,TGCAGCCCAAAGCCCTGGGAGGAGGTCGATACGCAGTATTTT,CSPKPWEEVDTQYF
.,TRBD1,TRBJ1-4,16,TRBV9,TGTGCCAGCAGCGTGACTTCGGACAGGTTTAATGAAAAACTGTTTTTT,CASSVTSDRFNEKLFF
few,.,TRBJ2-7,11,TRBV29-1,TGCAGCTTCACTAGTTCCTACGAGCAGTACTTC,CSFTSSYEQYF
few,.,TRBJ1-4,15,TRBV4-2,TGTGCCAGCAGCCAAGGAAGGGGGGACGGAGAAAAACTGTTTTTT,CASSQGRGDGEKLFF
.,.,TRBJ2-3,15,TRBV3-1,TGTGCCAGCAGCCAAGGACAGTCTAACACAGATACGCAGTATTTT,CASSQGQSNTDTQYF
.,.,TRBJ1-1,16,TRBV10-3,TGTGCCATCAGTGAGTCGGACGTGGAGGCTTTTCTTGAAGCTTTCTTT,CAISESDVEAFLEAFF
few,.,TRBJ1-2,14,TRBV4-1,TGCGCCAGCAGCCAGGGTCAATCGGGCTATGGCTACACCTTC,CASSQGQSGYGYTF
once,.,TRBJ2-4,16,TRBV7-2,TGTGCCAGCAGCTTAGCAGGGGTGGGTGCCAAAAACATTCAGTACTTC,CASSLAGVGAKNIQYF
.,.,TRBJ1-4,18,TRBV4-3,TGCGCCAGCAGCCAAGATGTCGGCTACCTTAGGATAAGTGAAAAACTGTTTTTT,CASSQDVGYLRISEKLFF
few,.,TRBJ2-7,13,TRBV20-1,TGCAGTGCTAGCTCCGGACCCTCCTACGAGCAGTACTTC,CSASSGPSYEQYF
once,TRBD1,TRBJ1-2,14,TRBV7-2,TGTGCCAGCAGCTCATACAGGGGGCGTACTGGCTACACCTTC,CASSSYRGRTGYTF
.,.,TRBJ1-4,13,TRBV6-1,TGTGCCAGCAGTGAACGGGGGTCGGCAAAACTGTTTTTT,CASSERGSAKLFF
.,TRBD1,TRBJ1-2,15,TRBV11-2,TGTGCCAGCAGCTCTCGAGGGGGCGTAGTCTATGGCTACACCTTC,CASSSRGGVVYGYTF